Below, one T cell receptor (beta chain) is given with its context. Its antigen is currently unknown. This entry belongs to a study of T cell clonotyping in hematopoietic cell transplantation. Trimming took 6 bases from V and 2 from J, leaving 16 bases between them. Germline lookup yields CDR1 SQVTM and CDR2 ANQGSEA. The CDR3 is 14 residues long. Some clones are missing from TCRdb's copy, which holds only in-frame ones; the method was immunoSEQ multiplex PCR. The sample yields fewer than 70,000 clones, about 93% seen once. Study outcomes and limitations: Graft donor and pretransplant recipient Inverse Simpson Index values predicted broader posttransplant TCR diversity. CD4 and CD8 repertoire contributions could not be separated without sorting. Few recipient clonotypes overlapped donors; over 95% were de novo at given depth. After transplant, recipient diversity fell while pathologically expanded clonotypes grew through day 180.

The chain couples TRBV29-1 to TRBJ1-1; no clear D gene. The TCR sequence derives from a man aged 45-65 years in good health. Some clones in this sample may be carry-over from other donors' samples. Sequencing was done on a sample of peripheral blood mononuclear cells. CDR3 sequence: CSVPTPQANTEAFF. The CDR3 nucleotides are TGCAGCGTCCCCACCCCCCAGGCAAACACTGAAGCTTTCTTT.